The subject of this entry is one T cell receptor (beta chain). Its target is unknown. The PCR contained 60 Vbeta and 13 Jbeta primers. Using immunoSEQ multiplex PCR, the repertoire was profiled, and TCRdb retains in-frame clones only, with some absent. This sample has some 180,000 clones; about three quarters occur once, and the top ten carry 1.5% to 2%. This record comes from a study of cytomegalovirus exposure and HLA in healthy donors. V was pared by 6 bases and J by 3 bases, with 18 bases between. The CDR3 sequence is 16 residues long. Per germline, CDR1 SEHNR and CDR2 FQNEAQ (reference sequence). Overall study results and limits: Earlier analysis looked at TCR beta V segments, and most were productive about 87% or about 30% of the time.

V is TRBV7-9 and J is TRBJ2-1, with D possibly being TRBD2 (6 bases). The sequenced material came from PBMCs. The source is a man younger than 35 in good health and CMV-seronegative. This CDR3 is CASSYGDRLDYNEQFF. CDR3 nucleotides: TGTGCCAGCAGTTATGGAGATAGACTAGACTACAATGAGCAGTTCTTC. Combining the CDR3 with reference TRBV7-9 and TRBJ2-1 gives the whole variable domain DTGVSQNPRHKITKRGQNVTFRCDPISEHNRLYWYRQTLGQGPEFLTYFQNEAQLEKSRLLSDRFSAERPKGSFSTLEIQRTEQGDSAMYLCASSYGDRLDYNEQFFGPGTRLTVL.